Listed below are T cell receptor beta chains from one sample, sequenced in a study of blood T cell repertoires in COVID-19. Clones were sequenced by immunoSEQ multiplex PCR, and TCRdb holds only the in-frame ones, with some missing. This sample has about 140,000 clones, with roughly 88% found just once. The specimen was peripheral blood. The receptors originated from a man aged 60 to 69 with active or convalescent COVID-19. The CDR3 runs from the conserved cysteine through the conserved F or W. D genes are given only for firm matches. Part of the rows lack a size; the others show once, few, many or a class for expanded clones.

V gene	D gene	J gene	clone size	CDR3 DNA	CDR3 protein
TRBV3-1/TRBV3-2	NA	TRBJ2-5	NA	TGTGCCAGCAGCCAAGGGGGCGCAGGGCAAGAGACCCAGTACTTC	CASSQGGAGQETQYF
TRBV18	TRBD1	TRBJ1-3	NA	TGTGCCAGCTCCCTGGACAGGGCTGGAAACACCATATATTTT	CASSLDRAGNTIYF
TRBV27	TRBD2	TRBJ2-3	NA	TGTGCCAGCCGCCCCCGGTTAGCGGGAGGGAGCACAGATACGCAGTATTTT	CASRPRLAGGSTDTQYF
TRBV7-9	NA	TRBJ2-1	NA	TGTGCCAGCAGCTTAGTGGCAGGGCCCTACAATGAGCAGTTCTTC	CASSLVAGPYNEQFF
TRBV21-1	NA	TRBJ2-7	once	NA	CASSKGPPGGWASGSSYEQYF
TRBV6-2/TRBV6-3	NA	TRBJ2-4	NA	TGTGCCAGCAGTCCCGGCCCAGGTGGAGCCAAAAACATTCAGTACTTC	CASSPGPGGAKNIQYF
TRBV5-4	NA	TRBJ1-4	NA	TGTGCCAGCAGCTTGGGAGCCCACGGGGGAGGTGGAGAAAAACTGTTTTTT	CASSLGAHGGGGEKLFF
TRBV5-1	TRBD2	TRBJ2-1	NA	TGCGCCAGCAGCTTAAATCCTAGCGGGAACAATGAGCAGTTCTTC	CASSLNPSGNNEQFF
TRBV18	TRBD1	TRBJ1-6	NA	TGTGCCAGCTCACCGGACAGGGTTGATTCACCCCTCCACTTT	CASSPDRVDSPLHF
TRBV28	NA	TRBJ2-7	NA	TGTGCCAGCTCCGAGGGGACATTCGAGCAGTACTTC	CASSEGTFEQYF
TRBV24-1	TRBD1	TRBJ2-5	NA	TGTGCCACCAGTGATTTGGGCGGGACAGGGGAGACCCAGTACTTC	CATSDLGGTGETQYF
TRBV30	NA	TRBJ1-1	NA	TGTGCCTGGAGTGTTGGGGGGGCAAGGAGCACTGAAGCTTTCTTT	CAWSVGGARSTEAFF
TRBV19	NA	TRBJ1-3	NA	TGTGCCAGTAGTACCACCAGGTGGAACTCTGGAAACACCATATATTTT	CASSTTRWNSGNTIYF
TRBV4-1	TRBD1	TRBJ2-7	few	TGCGCCAGCAGCCCAGAGGGAGGACAGGGCCTAAGGGAGCAGTACTTC	CASSPEGGQGLREQYF
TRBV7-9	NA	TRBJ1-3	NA	TGTGCCAGCAGCCCAACTCACCTGCTCTCCGGAAACACCATATATTTT	CASSPTHLLSGNTIYF
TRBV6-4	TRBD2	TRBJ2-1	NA	TGTGCCAGCAGTAAACCGGGACTAGAAGTTTACAATGAGCAGTTCTTC	CASSKPGLEVYNEQFF
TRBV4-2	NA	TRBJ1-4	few	TGTGCCAGCAGCCAAGATTCCTCCGTCTTGGGGGGGGAAAAACTGTTTTTT	CASSQDSSVLGGEKLFF
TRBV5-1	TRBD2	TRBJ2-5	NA	TGCGCCAGCAGCTTTCACGCGGGACTAGCGGGAGTTCGGGGGGTCCAAGAGACCCAGTACTTC	CASSFHAGLAGVRGVQETQYF
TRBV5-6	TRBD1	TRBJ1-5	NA	TGTGCCAGCAGTTACGGACAGGGCTCTAATCAGCCCCAGCATTTT	CASSYGQGSNQPQHF
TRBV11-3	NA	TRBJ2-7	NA	TGTGCCAGCAGCTCTAGCGTGCAGAACGAGCAGTACTTC	CASSSSVQNEQYF
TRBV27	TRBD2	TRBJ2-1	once	TGTGCCAGCAGTCCCACTCTAGCGGGAGGTTACAATGAGCAGTTCTTC	CASSPTLAGGYNEQFF
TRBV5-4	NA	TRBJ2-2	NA	TGTGCCAGCAGCTTAGGAGGGAGTGCCACCGGGGAGCTGTTTTTT	CASSLGGSATGELFF
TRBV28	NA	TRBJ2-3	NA	TGTGCCAGCAGTTTATCACCAGGGTTCGTCCCAGATACGCAGTATTTT	CASSLSPGFVPDTQYF
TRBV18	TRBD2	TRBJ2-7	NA	TGTGCCAGCTCACCACCGGCGGGAGGGGGATACGAGCAGTACTTC	CASSPPAGGGYEQYF
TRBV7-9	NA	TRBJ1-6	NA	TGTGCCAGCAGCTTGACGGGACACTCAAATTCACCCCTCCACTTT	CASSLTGHSNSPLHF
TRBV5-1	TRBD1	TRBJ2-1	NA	TGCGCCAGCAGCTTATACGGGACAGGGGCCTACAATGAGCAGTTCTTC	CASSLYGTGAYNEQFF
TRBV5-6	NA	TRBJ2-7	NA	TGTGCCAGCAGCTTGGGGAGCTCCTACGAGCAGTACTTC	CASSLGSSYEQYF
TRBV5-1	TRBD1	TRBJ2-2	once	TGCGCCAGCAGCCCGGACAGGGGTCTAGCCACCGGGGAGCTGTTTTTT	CASSPDRGLATGELFF
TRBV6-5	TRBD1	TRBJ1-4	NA	TGTGCCAGCAGTTACCGGACAGGGGGGACTAATGAAAAACTGTTTTTT	CASSYRTGGTNEKLFF
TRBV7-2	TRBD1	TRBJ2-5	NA	TGTGCCAGCAGCTTCAACAGGGGGCATGAGACCCAGTACTTC	CASSFNRGHETQYF
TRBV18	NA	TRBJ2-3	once	TGTGCCAGCTCACCACTGGACACTAGCACAGATACGCAGTATTTT	CASSPLDTSTDTQYF
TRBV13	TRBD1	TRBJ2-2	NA	TGTGCCAGCAGCTTAGGCCCAGGGGGAGACACCGGGGAGCTGTTTTTT	CASSLGPGGDTGELFF
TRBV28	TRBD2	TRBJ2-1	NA	TGTGCCAGCACTTGGGGACTACCAAGTCACAATGAGCAGTTCTTC	CASTWGLPSHNEQFF
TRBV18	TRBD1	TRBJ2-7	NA	TGTGCCAGCTCACCACCGGGACAGGGCTACGAGCAGTACTTC	CASSPPGQGYEQYF
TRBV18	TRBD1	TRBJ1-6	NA	TGTGCCAGCTCACCAATAGAGGGGGCGCAGAATTCACCCCTCCACTTT	CASSPIEGAQNSPLHF
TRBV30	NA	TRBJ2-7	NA	TGTGCCTGGACCATGGGACTTAGCTCCTACGAGCAGTACTTC	CAWTMGLSSYEQYF
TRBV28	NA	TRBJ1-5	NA	TGTGCCAGCAGTTTAACAGGGTTCGGTGCTCGCAATCAGCCCCAGCATTTT	CASSLTGFGARNQPQHF